These 8 T cell receptor beta chains originate from one sample sequenced in a study of cytomegalovirus exposure and HLA in healthy donors (dated by TCRdb to between 2016 and 2019). Receptor libraries were prepared by the immunoSEQ multiplex PCR assay. The multiplex PCR relied on a mix of 60 forward primers for TCR Vbeta segments and 13 reverse primers for TCR Jbeta segments. Imported from immuneACCESS, the table was reduced by TCRdb to in-frame sequences with V and J called. These copies leave out some clones; in studies compared against another copy, an unresolved V gene accounts for under half, and the cause of the remainder is not known. The sample table holds some 92,000 clones, of which around 85% were seen once. Approximately 2.6% of the sample rests with the top ten. Sequenced sample: PBMCs. The source is a man aged 30 to 39 in good health and CMV-seronegative.

V and J are TRBV28 and TRBJ1-4; 8 bases map to TRBD1. Per the germline V gene, CDR1 is MDHEN and CDR2 is SYDVKM. With V trimmed by 6 bases and J by 8 bases, 11 bases remained unmatched. There are 15 residues in the CDR3. The CDR3 nucleotides read TGTGCCAGCAGCCCCTCAGGGGGCGTGAGGGAAAAACTGTTTTTT. This translates into CASSPSGGVREKLFF. The full variable domain, completed using reference TRBV28 and TRBJ1-4, is DVKVTQSSRYLVKRTGEKVFLECVQDMDHENMFWYRQDPGLGLRLIYFSYDVKMKEKGDIPEGYSVSREKKERFSLILESASTNQTSMYLCASSPSGGVREKLFFGSGTQLSVL.

The rearrangement joins TRBV7-9 to TRBJ1-5; D might be TRBD1 (5 bases). Germline V CDR1 and CDR2: SEHNR, FQNEAQ (reference sequence). V was shortened by 5 bases and J by 0 bases, with 8 bases between the two germline ends. The CDR3 runs 14 residues. CDR3 sequence: CASSAQDSNQPQHF. The CDR3 region has the DNA TGTGCCAGCAGCGCACAGGATAGCAATCAGCCCCAGCATTTT.

The sample holds a few counts of this clone. The rearrangement joins TRBV5-4 to TRBJ1-1; D is uncertain. Germline CDR1 and CDR2: SGHNT and YYREEE (reference sequence). The CDR3 runs to 16 residues. V was cut by 4 bases and J by 4 bases, with 20 bases left in between. The CDR3: CASSVGSKGGGTEAFF. CDR3 in DNA: TGTGCCAGCAGCGTCGGCAGTAAGGGAGGTGGCACTGAAGCTTTCTTT.

The V call is TRBV18, the J call TRBJ1-5, with D possibly being TRBD1 (5 bases). Trimming removed 6 bases at V and 6 bases at J, with 18 bases between. This CDR3 is 15 amino acids long. The V gene's germline CDR1 is KGHSH and CDR2 LQKENI. Written as DNA, the CDR3 is TGTGCCAGCTCCCTCGAAGGAGGGGTGGCTCAGCCCCAGCATTTT. This sequence encodes CASSLEGGVAQPQHF. Filled out from reference TRBV18 and TRBJ1-5, the complete variable domain reads NAGVMQNPRHLVRRRGQEARLRCSPMKGHSHVYWYRQLPEEGLKFMVYLQKENIIDESGMPKERFSAEFPKEGPSILRIQQVVRGDSAAYFCASSLEGGVAQPQHFGDGTRLSIL.

This clone was picked up a small number of times. The rearrangement uses TRBV15 and TRBJ2-5; 9 positions match TRBD2. This CDR3 contains 15 residues. V trimming: 0 bases; J trimming: 5 bases; junction bases outside the gene matches: 4. Per the germline V gene, CDR1 is LNHNV and CDR2 is YYDKDF (reference sequence). CDR3 coding DNA: TGTGCCACCAGCAGAGATGCGGGGGGGCCGGAGACCCAGTACTTC. It yields the protein CATSRDAGGPETQYF.

This sequence joins TRBV15 and TRBJ2-7; D is perhaps TRBD2 (6 bases). The CDR3 spans 15 residues. Germline V gene lookup returns CDR1 LNHNV and CDR2 YYDKDF (reference sequence). V lost 0 bases and J lost 5, with 14 bases in between. The DNA for the CDR3 is TGTGCCACCAGCAGAGACACAGCCTGGGAGGACGAGCAGTACTTC. Encoded protein: CATSRDTAWEDEQYF.

In DNA form, the CDR3 reads TGTGCCAGTAGTATCCTTGCGGGGGTTACCGGGGAGCTGTTTTTT. Encoded protein: CASSILAGVTGELFF. The chain recombines TRBV19 with TRBJ2-2; 7 bases line up with TRBD2. Germline lookup yields CDR1 LNHDA and CDR2 SQIVND (reference sequence). Trimming removed 3 bases from V and 5 bases from J; junction bases left unmatched: 6. The CDR3 is 15 amino acids.

The chain carries TRBV7-6 and TRBJ1-1, with 11 bases that match TRBD1. This CDR3 is 14 amino acids long. V lost 5 bases and J lost 10; bases outside the gene matches: 9. Germline V lookup: CDR1 SGHVS, CDR2 FNYEAQ. Written as DNA, the CDR3 is TGTGCCAGCAGCCCCGAGGACAGGGGGCAAGGAGCTTTCTTT. Translation gives CASSPEDRGQGAFF. The variable domain in full, completed from reference TRBV7-6 and TRBJ1-1, reads GAGVSQSPRYKVTKRGQDVALRCDPISGHVSLYWYRQALGQGPEFLTYFNYEAQQDKSGLPNDRFSAERPEGSISTLTIQRTEQRDSAMYRCASSPEDRGQGAFFGQGTRLTVV.